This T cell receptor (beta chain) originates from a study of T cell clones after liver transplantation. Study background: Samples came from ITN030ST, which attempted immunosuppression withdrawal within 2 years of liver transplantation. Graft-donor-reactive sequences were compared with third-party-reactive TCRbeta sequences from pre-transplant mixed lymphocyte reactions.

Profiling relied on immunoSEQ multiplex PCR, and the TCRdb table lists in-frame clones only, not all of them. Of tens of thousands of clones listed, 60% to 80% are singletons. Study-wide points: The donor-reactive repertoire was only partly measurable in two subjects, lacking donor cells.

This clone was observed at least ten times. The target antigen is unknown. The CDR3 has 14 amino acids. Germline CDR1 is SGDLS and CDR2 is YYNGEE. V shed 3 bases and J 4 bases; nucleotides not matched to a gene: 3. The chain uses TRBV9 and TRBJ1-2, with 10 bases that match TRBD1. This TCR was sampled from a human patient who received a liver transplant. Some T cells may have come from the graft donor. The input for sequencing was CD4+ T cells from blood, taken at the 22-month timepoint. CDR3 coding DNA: TGTGCCAGCAGCGGAGGGGACAGGGGCTATGGCTACACCTTC. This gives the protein CASSGGDRGYGYTF.